This is a list of T cell receptor beta chains from one sample in a study of beta chain features in type 1 diabetes. TCRdb's copy holds only in-frame clones and misses some; the assay was immunoSEQ multiplex PCR. Of 330,000 or so clones listed, around 15% are singletons. Material: central memory CD4+ T cells from blood. The receptors shown here come from a man aged 25 to 45 in good health. Each CDR3 is given with its conserved first and last residue. D genes are given only for firm matches. Expanded clones are given a class, and other clones once, few, many or no size at all.

.	TRBV2	many	TRBJ2-5	TGTGCCAGCAGGATGGGGGGCCCCCAAGAGACCCAGTACTTC	CASRMGGPQETQYF
.	TRBV19	many	TRBJ1-3	TGTGCCAGTACCAGGACGGGGTCTGGAAACACCATATATTTT	CASTRTGSGNTIYF
TRBD2	TRBV5-6	.	TRBJ2-3	TGTGCCAGCAGCATGTCTAGCGGGGGGGCCGGAACAGATACGCAGTATTTT	CASSMSSGGAGTDTQYF
TRBD1	TRBV13	.	TRBJ1-5	TGTGCCAGCAGCTCAGGGGGACAGGGTGATGATCAGCCCCAGCATTTT	CASSSGGQGDDQPQHF
.	TRBV7-3	.	TRBJ2-2	TGTGCCAGCGGCTCTTTAGGCGGGGAGCTGTTTTTT	CASGSLGGELFF
TRBD2	TRBV9	few	TRBJ2-2	TGTGCCAGCGAGGTCCTAGCGGGCACCGGGGAGCTGTTTTTT	CASEVLAGTGELFF
TRBD2	TRBV5-1	.	TRBJ2-5	TGCGCCAGCAGCCGGACTAGCGGGGGGCCAGTGACCCAGTACTTC	CASSRTSGGPVTQYF
.	TRBV11-3	.	TRBJ2-5	TGTGCCAGCAGCACCGGACAGAGTCGAGAGACCCAGTACTTC	CASSTGQSRETQYF
.	TRBV6-1	.	TRBJ1-1	TGTGCCAGCAGTGAAAGGCTAGAGGGTACAAGGATGGCTTTCTTT	CASSERLEGTRMAFF
.	TRBV6-5	.	TRBJ2-7	TGTGCCAGCACCCCCCGGGACGGAGACTACGAGCAGTACTTC	CASTPRDGDYEQYF
.	TRBV5-6	.	TRBJ1-5	TGTGCCAGCAGCTTGTATCAGGGTCCGGGCAATCAGCCCCAGCATTTT	CASSLYQGPGNQPQHF
.	TRBV7-9	.	TRBJ2-5	TGTGCCAGCACCTCCGCGGGGTACCAAGAGACCCAGTACTTC	CASTSAGYQETQYF
.	TRBV11-2	.	TRBJ2-1	TGTGCCAGCTCCCCCCACAATGAGCAGTTCTTC	CASSPHNEQFF
TRBD1	TRBV2	.	TRBJ2-7	TGTGCCAGCAGTAGACAGGGGCCGGGGGAGCAGTACTTC	CASSRQGPGEQYF
.	TRBV7-9	.	TRBJ2-2	TGTGCCAGCAGCCCGAGTGACGGGGAGCTGTTTTTT	CASSPSDGELFF
TRBD1	TRBV7-2	few	TRBJ1-5	TGTGCCAGCACCCCCGGCGGACAGGGTCGCGGTCAGCCCCAGCATTTT	CASTPGGQGRGQPQHF
TRBD1	TRBV11-1	few	TRBJ2-2	TGTGCCAGCAGCATCGGACAGGACTACACCGGGGAGCTGTTTTTT	CASSIGQDYTGELFF
.	TRBV29-1	.	TRBJ1-2	TGCAGCGCCTATTCTGACGGGCTCGGCTACACCTTC	CSAYSDGLGYTF
.	TRBV19	.	TRBJ1-2	TGTGCCAGTAGTCCCCCAGGACAGCTCTATGGCTACACCTTC	CASSPPGQLYGYTF
TRBD1	TRBV7-8	.	TRBJ2-3	TGTGCCAGCAGCTGGACCTCGGGACAGAATACAGATACGCAGTATTTT	CASSWTSGQNTDTQYF
.	TRBV19	.	TRBJ2-1	TGTGCCAGTAGTATACCGGGGCAGGGACACAATGAGCAGTTCTTC	CASSIPGQGHNEQFF
.	TRBV7-9	few	TRBJ1-2	TGTGCCAGCAGCCCCGGCAGCGGCTATGGCTACACCTTC	CASSPGSGYGYTF
.	TRBV12-5	.	TRBJ1-5	TGTGCTAGTGGGGCACGCTCCCCCGGGCTCTTAAATCAGCCCCAGCATTTT	CASGARSPGLLNQPQHF
.	TRBV5-1	few	TRBJ1-2	TGCGCCAGCAGCTTTCGTGAGGGTTCCGGCGGCTACACCTTC	CASSFREGSGGYTF
.	TRBV7-2	.	TRBJ2-3	TGTGCCAGCAGCTCCCAGGGTAGCACAGATACGCAGTATTTT	CASSSQGSTDTQYF
TRBD2	TRBV6-5	.	TRBJ2-1	TGTGCCAGCAGGGAGCGGGGACCCTACAATGAGCAGTTCTTC	CASRERGPYNEQFF
.	TRBV19	few	TRBJ2-1	TGTGCCAGTAGTTCAGGGGGGGGACCCAATGAGCAGTTCTTC	CASSSGGGPNEQFF
.	TRBV9	few	TRBJ1-2	TGTGCCAGCAGCGTAGAGCTGGGTGGCTACACCTTC	CASSVELGGYTF
.	TRBV28	.	TRBJ1-2	TGTGCCAGCAGTTTAACCGCGTATGGCTACACCTTC	CASSLTAYGYTF
TRBD1	TRBV2	.	TRBJ2-7	TGTGCCAGCAGTGGGGGGACAGGATCCTACGAGCAGTACTTC	CASSGGTGSYEQYF
TRBD1	TRBV5-6	.	TRBJ1-4	TGTGCCAGCAGCTCGGGACAGGGAGCCGCTAATGAAAAACTGTTTTTT	CASSSGQGAANEKLFF